These 3 T cell receptor beta chains share one sample of origin, sequenced in a study of shared clonotypes between healthy human individuals. Sequenced by immunoSEQ multiplex PCR; TCRdb stores in-frame clones only, minus some. This repertoire shows millions of clones, 90% to 95% found once; its top ten account for 0.1% to 0.15%. The sequencing sample was made of naive CD4+ T cells sorted from blood. The subset here: CD45RA+ positively selected. These receptors came from a man younger than 35 in good health.

The chain combines TRBV4-2 with TRBJ2-1; 7 positions match TRBD2. Germline assignment: CDR1 LGHNA and CDR2 YNFKEQ. The CDR3 spans 16 residues. J gave up 0 bases and V 2 bases, and 4 bases lay outside the gene matches. DNA for the CDR3: TGTGCCAGCAGCCAACGCCCTAGCGGCTCCTACAATGAGCAGTTCTTC. It is translated as CASSQRPSGSYNEQFF.

This rearrangement joins TRBV4-3 to TRBJ2-1, with TRBD2 matching 12 bases. CDR1 and CDR2 from the germline V gene are LGHNA and YSLEER. CDR3 length: 18 amino acids. V lost 0 bases and J lost 7; bases outside the gene matches: 10. The CDR3 spells CASSQDVVGTSGFNEQFF. The CDR3 DNA sequence: TGCGCCAGCAGCCAAGATGTCGTCGGGACTAGCGGGTTTAATGAGCAGTTCTTC.

V gene TRBV2 combines with J gene TRBJ1-1; weak D call: TRBD1 (6 bases). Germline-derived CDR1 and CDR2 are SNHLY and FYNNEI. The CDR3 consists of 15 residues. Trimming pared 6 bases from V and 0 bases from J, leaving 14 bases between. The CDR3 protein is CASRIRQDMNTEAFF. CDR3 bases: TGTGCCAGCAGAATACGACAGGACATGAACACTGAAGCTTTCTTT. Looking up the rest from reference TRBV2 and TRBJ1-1 gives the full variable domain: EPEVTQTPSHQVTQMGQEVILRCVPISNHLYFYWYRQILGQKVEFLVSFYNNEISEKSEIFDDQFSVERPDGSNFTLKIRSTKLEDSAMYFCASRIRQDMNTEAFFGQGTRLTVV.